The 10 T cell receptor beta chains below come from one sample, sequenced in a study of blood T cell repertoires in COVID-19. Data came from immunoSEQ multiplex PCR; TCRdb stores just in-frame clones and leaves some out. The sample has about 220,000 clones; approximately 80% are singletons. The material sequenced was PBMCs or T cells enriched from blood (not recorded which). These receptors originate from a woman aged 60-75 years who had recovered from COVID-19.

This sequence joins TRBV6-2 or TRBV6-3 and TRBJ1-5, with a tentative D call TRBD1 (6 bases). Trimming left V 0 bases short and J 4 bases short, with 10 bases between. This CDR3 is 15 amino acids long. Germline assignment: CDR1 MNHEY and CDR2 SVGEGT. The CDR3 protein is CASSYSMGANQPQHF. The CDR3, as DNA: TGTGCCAGCAGTTACTCCATGGGGGCAAATCAGCCCCAGCATTTT.

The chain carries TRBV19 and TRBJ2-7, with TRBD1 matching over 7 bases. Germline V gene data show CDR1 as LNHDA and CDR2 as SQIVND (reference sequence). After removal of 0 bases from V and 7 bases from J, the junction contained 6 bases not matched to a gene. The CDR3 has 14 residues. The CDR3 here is CASSIEPAGGEQYF. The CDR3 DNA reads TGTGCCAGTAGTATAGAACCCGCAGGGGGTGAGCAGTACTTC.

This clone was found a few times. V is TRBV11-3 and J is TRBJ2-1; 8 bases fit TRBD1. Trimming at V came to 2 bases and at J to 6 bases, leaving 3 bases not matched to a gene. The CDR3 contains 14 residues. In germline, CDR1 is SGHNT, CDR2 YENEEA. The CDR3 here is CASSLLTGGNEQFF. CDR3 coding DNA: TGTGCCAGCAGCTTACTCACAGGGGGCAATGAGCAGTTCTTC.

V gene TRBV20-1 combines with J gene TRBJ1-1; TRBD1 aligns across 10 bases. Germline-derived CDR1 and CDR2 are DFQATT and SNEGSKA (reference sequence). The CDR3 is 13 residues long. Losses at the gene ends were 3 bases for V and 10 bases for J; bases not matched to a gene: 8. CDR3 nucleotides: TGCAGTGCTAGTAAGGGACAGGGGACGGGAGCTTTCTTT. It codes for CSASKGQGTGAFF.

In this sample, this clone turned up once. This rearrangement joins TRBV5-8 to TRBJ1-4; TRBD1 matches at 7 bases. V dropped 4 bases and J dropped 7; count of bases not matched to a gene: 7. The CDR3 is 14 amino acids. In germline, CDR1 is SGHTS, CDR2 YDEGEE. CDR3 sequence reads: CASSLDRATEKLFF. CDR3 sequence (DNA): TGTGCCAGCAGCCTCGACAGGGCCACTGAAAAACTGTTTTTT.

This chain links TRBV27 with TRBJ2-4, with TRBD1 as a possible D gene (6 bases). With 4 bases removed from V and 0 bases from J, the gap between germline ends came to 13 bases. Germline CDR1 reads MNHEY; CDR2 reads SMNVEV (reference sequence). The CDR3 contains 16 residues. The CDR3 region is CASSSGHQLAKNIQYF. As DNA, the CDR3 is TGTGCCAGCAGTTCGGGACATCAATTAGCCAAAAACATTCAGTACTTC.

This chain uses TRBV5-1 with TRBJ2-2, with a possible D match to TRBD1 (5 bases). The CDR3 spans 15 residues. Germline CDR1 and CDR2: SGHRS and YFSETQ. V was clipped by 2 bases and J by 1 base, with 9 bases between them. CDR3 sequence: CASSFDTGNTGELFF. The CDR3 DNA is TGCGCCAGCAGCTTTGATACAGGGAACACCGGGGAGCTGTTTTTT.

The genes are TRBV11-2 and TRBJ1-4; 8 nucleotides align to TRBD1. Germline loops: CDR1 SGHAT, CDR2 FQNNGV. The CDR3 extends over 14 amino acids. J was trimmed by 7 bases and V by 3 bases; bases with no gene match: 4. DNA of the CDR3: TGTGCCAGCAGCTTTACAGGGGGAGGTGAAAAACTGTTTTTT. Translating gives CASSFTGGGEKLFF.

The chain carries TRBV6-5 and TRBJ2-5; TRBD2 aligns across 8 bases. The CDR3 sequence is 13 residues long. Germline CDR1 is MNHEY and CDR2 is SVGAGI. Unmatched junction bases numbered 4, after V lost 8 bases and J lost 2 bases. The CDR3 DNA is TGTGCCAGCGGTAGCGGGAAGCAAGAGACCCAGTACTTC. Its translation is CASGSGKQETQYF.

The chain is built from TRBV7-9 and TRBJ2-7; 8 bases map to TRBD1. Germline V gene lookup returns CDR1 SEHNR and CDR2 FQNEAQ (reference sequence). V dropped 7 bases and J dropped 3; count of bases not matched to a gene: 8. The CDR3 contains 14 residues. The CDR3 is CASTPPTGGYEQYF. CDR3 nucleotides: TGTGCCAGCACCCCTCCAACAGGGGGCTACGAGCAGTACTTC.